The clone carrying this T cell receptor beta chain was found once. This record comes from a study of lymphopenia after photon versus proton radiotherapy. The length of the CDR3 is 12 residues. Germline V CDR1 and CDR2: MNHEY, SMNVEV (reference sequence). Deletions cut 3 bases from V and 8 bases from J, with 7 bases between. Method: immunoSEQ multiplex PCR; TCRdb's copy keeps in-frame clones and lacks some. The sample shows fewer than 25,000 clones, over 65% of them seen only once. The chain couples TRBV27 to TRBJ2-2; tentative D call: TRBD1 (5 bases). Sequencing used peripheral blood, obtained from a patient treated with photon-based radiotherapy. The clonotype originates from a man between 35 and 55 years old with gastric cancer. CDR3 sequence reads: CASSFQGGELFF. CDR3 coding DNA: TGTGCCAGCAGTTTCCAGGGAGGGGAGCTGTTTTTT.